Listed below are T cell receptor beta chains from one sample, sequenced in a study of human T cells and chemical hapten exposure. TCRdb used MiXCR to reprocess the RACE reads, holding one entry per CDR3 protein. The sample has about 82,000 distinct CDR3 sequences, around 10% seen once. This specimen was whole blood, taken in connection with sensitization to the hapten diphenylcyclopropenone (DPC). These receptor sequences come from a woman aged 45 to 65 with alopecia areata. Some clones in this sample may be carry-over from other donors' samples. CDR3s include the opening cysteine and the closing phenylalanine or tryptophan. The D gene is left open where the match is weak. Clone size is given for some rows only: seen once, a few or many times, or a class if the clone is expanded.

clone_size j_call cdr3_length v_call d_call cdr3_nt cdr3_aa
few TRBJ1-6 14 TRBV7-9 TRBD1 TGTGCCAGCAGGGGCACAGGGGATAATTCACCCCTCCACTTT CASRGTGDNSPLHF
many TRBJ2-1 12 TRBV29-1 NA TGCAGCGTTGGGGGATTTGACAATGAGCAGTTCTTC CSVGGFDNEQFF
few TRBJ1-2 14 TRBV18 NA TGTGCCAGCTCACCCGGCAGGGCCTTCCTTGACTACACCTTC CASSPGRAFLDYTF
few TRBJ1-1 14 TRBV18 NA TGTGCCAGCGCACAACAGGCCGCGAACACTGAAGCTTTCTTT CASAQQAANTEAFF
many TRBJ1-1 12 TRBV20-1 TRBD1 TGCAGTGCTAGAGACAGGGGGAGTGAAGCTTTCTTT CSARDRGSEAFF
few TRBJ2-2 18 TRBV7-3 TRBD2 TGTGCCAGCAGTCCGACCATTAGCGGGAGGATCGACACCGGGGAGCTGTTTTTT CASSPTISGRIDTGELFF
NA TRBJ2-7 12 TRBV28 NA TGTGCCAGCAGTTTACAACGGTACGAGCAGTACTTC CASSLQRYEQYF
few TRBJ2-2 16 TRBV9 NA TGTGCCAGCAGCGTAGGTTCCGGGGGACCGGCCGGGGAGCTGTTTTTT CASSVGSGGPAGELFF
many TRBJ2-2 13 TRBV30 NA TGTGCCCACACCCCCCAACTCACCGGGGAGCTGTTTTTT CAHTPQLTGELFF
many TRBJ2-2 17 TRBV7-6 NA TGTGCCAGCAGCTTAGACGGCCCCGGGAGCCGGTCCGGGGAGCTGTTTTTT CASSLDGPGSRSGELFF
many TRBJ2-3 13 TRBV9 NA TGTGCCAGCAGAGATACAGGGTCAAACTCTCTGTATTTT CASRDTGSNSLYF
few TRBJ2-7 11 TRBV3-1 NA TGTGCCAGCAGCCAAGCACGCGAGCAGTACTTC CASSQAREQYF
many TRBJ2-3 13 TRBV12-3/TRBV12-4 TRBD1 TGTGCCAGCAGTACGGGACAGGGAGATACGCAGTATTTT CASSTGQGDTQYF
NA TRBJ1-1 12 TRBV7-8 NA TGTGCCAGCAGCAGGGGTCGGACTGAAGCTTTCTTT CASSRGRTEAFF
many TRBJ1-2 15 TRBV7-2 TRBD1 TGTGCCAGCAGCTTATCCGGGACAGGGATCTATGGCTACACCTTC CASSLSGTGIYGYTF
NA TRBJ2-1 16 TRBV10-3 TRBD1 TGTGCCATCAGTGAACCGGGACAGGGATCTGCCAGTGAGCAGTTCTTC CAISEPGQGSASEQFF
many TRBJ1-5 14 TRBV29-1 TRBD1 TGCAGCGTTGTAGTGACAGGGGCAAACCAGCCCCAGCATTTT CSVVVTGANQPQHF
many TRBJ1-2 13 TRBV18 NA TGTGCCAGCTCACCGACGGGGGCCGATGGCTACACCTTC CASSPTGADGYTF
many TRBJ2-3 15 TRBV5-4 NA TGTGCCAGCAGCTTGCCGCAGGGGCGTGGAGATACGCAGTATTTT CASSLPQGRGDTQYF
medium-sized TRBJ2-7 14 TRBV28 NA TGTGCCAGCAGTCCCTCGGGCCAGGCCTACGAGCAGTACTTC CASSPSGQAYEQYF
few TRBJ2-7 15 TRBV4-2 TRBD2 TGTGCCAGCAGCCAAACTAGCGGGAGGGCCGGAGAGCAGTACTTC CASSQTSGRAGEQYF
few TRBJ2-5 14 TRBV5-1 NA TGCGCCAGCAGCTTTCAGGGAAATGGAGAGACCCAGTACTTC CASSFQGNGETQYF
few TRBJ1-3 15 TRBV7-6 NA TGTGCCAGCAGCTCGGACATCGTCTCTGGAAACACCATATATTTT CASSSDIVSGNTIYF
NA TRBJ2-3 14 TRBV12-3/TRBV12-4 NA TGTGCCAGCACCTCCGTCGATCGGGCAGATACGCAGTATTTT CASTSVDRADTQYF
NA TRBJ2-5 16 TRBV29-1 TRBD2 TGCAGCGTTGCGCCGGGACTAGCGGGAGGAAGTGAGACCCAGTACTTC CSVAPGLAGGSETQYF
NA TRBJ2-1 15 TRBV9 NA TGTGCCAGCAGCGCTACAGGGTTTATGTACAATGAGCAGTTCTTC CASSATGFMYNEQFF
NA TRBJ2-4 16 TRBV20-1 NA TGCAGTGCTGGGGGCTACCGCGGCGCGTCCAAAAACATTCAGTACTTC CSAGGYRGASKNIQYF
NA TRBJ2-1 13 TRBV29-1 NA TGCAGCGTGTCCAGGAGCTCCTACAATGAGCAGTTCTTC CSVSRSSYNEQFF
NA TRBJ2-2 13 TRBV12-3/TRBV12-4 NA TGTGCCAGCAGTCCCGGGGGGCTAGGGGAGCTGTTTTTT CASSPGGLGELFF
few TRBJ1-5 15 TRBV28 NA TGTGCCAGCAGTTTCCGCCGACGGAGCAATCAGCCCCAGCATTTT CASSFRRRSNQPQHF
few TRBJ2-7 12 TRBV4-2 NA TGTGCCAGCAGCCAAGCGGGTTACGAGCAGTACTTC CASSQAGYEQYF
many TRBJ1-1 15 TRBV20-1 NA TGCAGTGCCCGCCTCCGAGGGCTTCGGGACACTGAAGCTTTCTTT CSARLRGLRDTEAFF
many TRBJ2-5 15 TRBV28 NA TGTGCCAGCAGTCTACTAGCCGGGACACAAGAGACCCAGTACTTC CASSLLAGTQETQYF
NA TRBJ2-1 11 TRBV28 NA TGTGCCAGCAGTTTATGGAGACTGCAGTTCTTC CASSLWRLQFF
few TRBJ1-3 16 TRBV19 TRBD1 TGTGCCAGTAGTACCAGGGACAGAAGCTCTGGAAACACCATATATTTT CASSTRDRSSGNTIYF
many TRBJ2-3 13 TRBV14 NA TGTGCCAGCAGCCCCTTGTCAACAGATACGCAGTATTTT CASSPLSTDTQYF
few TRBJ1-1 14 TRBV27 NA TGTGCCAGCAGTACCAGGGTTCTGAACACTGAAGCTTTCTTT CASSTRVLNTEAFF
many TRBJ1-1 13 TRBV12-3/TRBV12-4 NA TGTGCCAGCAGTTTAGCCGGAGGCACTGAAGCTTTCTTT CASSLAGGTEAFF
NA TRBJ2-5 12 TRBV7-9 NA TGTGCCAGCAGCTTAGCGGGGGCGACCCAGTACTTC CASSLAGATQYF